These T cell receptor beta chains were read from a single sample in a study of T-cell reconstitution after alpha-beta-depleted transplantation in children. TCRdb passed the PCR reads through MiXCR, listing each CDR3 protein once. The sample shows fewer than 120,000 distinct CDR3 sequences, around a tenth of them seen only once. This specimen was PBMCs from the stem cell graft donor, taken from the stem cell graft. Receptors were obtained from a human donor who donated a stem cell graft to a child with acute lymphoblastic leukemia. CDR3s include the opening cysteine and the closing phenylalanine or tryptophan. Each record gives: CDR3 DNA, CDR3 protein, J gene, CDR3 length, D gene, V gene, clone size. A D gene is named only where the DNA matches it firmly. Clone sizes are given selectively: once, few, many, or a class where the clone is expanded.

TGTGCCAGCAGTTACGGCGCAGGATTAGGGATGAACACTGAAGCTTTCTTT CASSYGAGLGMNTEAFF TRBJ1-1 17 - TRBV6-5 -
TGCGCCAGCATGGGGGATAACAGGCTCACAGATACGCAGTATTTT CASMGDNRLTDTQYF TRBJ2-3 15 - TRBV5-1 many
TGTGCCAGCAGTTCCTCCCAGGATACGCAGTATTTT CASSSSQDTQYF TRBJ2-3 12 - TRBV6-5 many
TGCAGTGCAACGGAAAGCGGGAGTGCGTATCGGGGCGGGGAGCTGTTTTTT CSATESGSAYRGGELFF TRBJ2-2 17 TRBD2 TRBV20-1 many
TGCGCCAGCAGCAGCGGACAGCCGAACACTGAAGCTTTCTTT CASSSGQPNTEAFF TRBJ1-1 14 - TRBV5-1 many
TGTGCCAGCAGTTTCGAAAGGGGGAGTGAAGCTTTCTTT CASSFERGSEAFF TRBJ1-1 13 - TRBV12-3/TRBV12-4 many
TGTGCCAGCAGACCGCCGGGACAGGGGGGGGGGACTGAAGCTTTCTTT CASRPPGQGGGTEAFF TRBJ1-1 16 TRBD1 TRBV12-3/TRBV12-4 many
TGCAGTGCACGGCGGGGGGTGAACTACGAGCAGTACTTC CSARRGVNYEQYF TRBJ2-7 13 TRBD2 TRBV20-1 many
TGTGCCAGCAGCGTAGACTACACCGGGGAGCTGTTTTTT CASSVDYTGELFF TRBJ2-2 13 - TRBV9 many
TGTGCCAGCAGCCTAGTAGGGGGTCGCGCTAGCACAGATACGCAGTATTTT CASSLVGGRASTDTQYF TRBJ2-3 17 - TRBV11-2 many
TGTGCCTGGGACGGGACAGGCTTCTCTGGGGCCAACGTCCTGACTTTC CAWDGTGFSGANVLTF TRBJ2-6 16 TRBD1 TRBV30 many
TGTGCCAGCAGCACAAACCGGGCCAGGCTCCCGGGTTACAATGAGCAGTTCTTC CASSTNRARLPGYNEQFF TRBJ2-1 18 - TRBV11-1 -
TGTGCCAGCAGAGCCGGGCCGGACCAAGAGACCCAGTACTTC CASRAGPDQETQYF TRBJ2-5 14 - TRBV7-6 many
TGTGCCAGCAGCCTTCAGGGGGCGGGTTACAATGAGCAGTTCTTC CASSLQGAGYNEQFF TRBJ2-1 15 TRBD1 TRBV11-3 -
TGTGCCTGGGGGACGGTCCCCTACGAGCAGTACTTC CAWGTVPYEQYF TRBJ2-7 12 - TRBV30 many
TGCGCCAGCAGCTTGGGGCGGGGTGAGCACACTGAAGCTTTCTTT CASSLGRGEHTEAFF TRBJ1-1 15 - TRBV5-1 few